This T cell receptor beta chain was recovered during a study of regulatory T cells in long-lasting Graves disease. This clonotype showed up many times. Building the TCR beta libraries relied on iRepertoire HTBI primers, and CDR3 regions underwent Arm-PCR. TCRdb re-analysed the multiplex PCR reads in MiXCR, keeping a single row per CDR3 protein. This table holds about 620,000 distinct CDR3 sequences, around 15% found once. With V trimmed by 0 bases and J by 5 bases, 9 bases remained unmatched. CDR1 is SGHRS, CDR2 YFSETQ, per germline. CDR3 length equals 16 residues. Time point indicated: newly diagnosed GD, antithyroid drugs for less than 3 months. PBMC-derived RNA was used for the TCR library. The same data also contributed to another study, on T cells in Graves' hyperthyroidism and ophthalmopathy.

The rearrangement links TRBV5-1 to TRBJ1-1; 8 bases match TRBD1. This sequence was found in a woman aged 30 to 39 with Graves disease. The specimen comprised peripheral blood mononuclear cells (PBMCs), sampled at new diagnosis, from a patient treated with antithyroid drugs. The chain's CDR3 is CASSLGDRGTQTEAFF. Here the CDR3 DNA reads TGCGCCAGCAGCTTGGGCGACAGGGGAACCCAAACTGAAGCTTTCTTT.